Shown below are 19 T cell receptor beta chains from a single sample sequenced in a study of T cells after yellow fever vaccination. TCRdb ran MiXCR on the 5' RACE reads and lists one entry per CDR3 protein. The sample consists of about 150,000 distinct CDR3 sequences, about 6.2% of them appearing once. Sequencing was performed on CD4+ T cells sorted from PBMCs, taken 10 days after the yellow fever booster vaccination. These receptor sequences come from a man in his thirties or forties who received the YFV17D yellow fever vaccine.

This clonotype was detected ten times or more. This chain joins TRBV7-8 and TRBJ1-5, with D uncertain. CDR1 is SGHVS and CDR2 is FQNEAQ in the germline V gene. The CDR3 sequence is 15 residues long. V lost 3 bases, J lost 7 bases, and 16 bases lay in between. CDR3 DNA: TGTGCCAGCAGCTTTCTGCGGGAATTACGGCAGCCCCAGCATTTT. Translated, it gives CASSFLRELRQPQHF.

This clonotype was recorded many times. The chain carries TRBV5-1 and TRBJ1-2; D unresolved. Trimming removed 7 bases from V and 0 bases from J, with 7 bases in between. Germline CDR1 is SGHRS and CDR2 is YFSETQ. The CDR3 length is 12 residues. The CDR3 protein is CASSVANYGYTF. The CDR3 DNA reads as TGCGCCAGCTCGGTTGCTAACTATGGCTACACCTTC.

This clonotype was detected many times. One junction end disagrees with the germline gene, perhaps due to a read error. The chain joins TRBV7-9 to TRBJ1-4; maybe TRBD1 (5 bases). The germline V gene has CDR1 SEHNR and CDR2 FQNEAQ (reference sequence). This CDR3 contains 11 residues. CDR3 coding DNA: TGTGCCAGCAGTCACCAGGGTCTGAGACATTTT. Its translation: CASSHQGLRHF. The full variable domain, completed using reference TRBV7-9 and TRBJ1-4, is DTGVSQNPRHKITKRGQNVTFRCDPISEHNRLYWYRQTLGQGPEFLTYFQNEAQLEKSRLLSDRFSAERPKGSFSTLEIQRTEQGDSAMYLCASSHQGLRHFGSGTQLSVL.

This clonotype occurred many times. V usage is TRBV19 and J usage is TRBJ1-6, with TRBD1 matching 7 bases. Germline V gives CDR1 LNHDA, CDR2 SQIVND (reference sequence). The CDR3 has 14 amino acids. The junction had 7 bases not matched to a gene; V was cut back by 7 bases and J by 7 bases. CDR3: CASNSGTENSPLHF. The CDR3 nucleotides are TGTGCCAGTAACTCCGGGACAGAAAATTCACCCCTCCACTTT.

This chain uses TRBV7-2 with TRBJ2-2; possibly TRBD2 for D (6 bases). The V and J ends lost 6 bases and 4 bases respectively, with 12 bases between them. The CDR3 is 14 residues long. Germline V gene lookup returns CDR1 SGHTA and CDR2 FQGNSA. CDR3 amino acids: CASRAGLITGELFF. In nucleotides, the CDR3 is TGTGCCAGCAGGGCGGGATTGATCACCGGGGAGCTGTTTTTT.

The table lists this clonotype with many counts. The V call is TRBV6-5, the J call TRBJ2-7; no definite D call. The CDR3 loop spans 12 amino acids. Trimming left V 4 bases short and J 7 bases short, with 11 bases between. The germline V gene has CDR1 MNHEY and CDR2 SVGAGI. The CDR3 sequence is CASSSTALEQYF. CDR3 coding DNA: TGTGCCAGCAGTTCGACCGCTCTAGAGCAGTACTTC.

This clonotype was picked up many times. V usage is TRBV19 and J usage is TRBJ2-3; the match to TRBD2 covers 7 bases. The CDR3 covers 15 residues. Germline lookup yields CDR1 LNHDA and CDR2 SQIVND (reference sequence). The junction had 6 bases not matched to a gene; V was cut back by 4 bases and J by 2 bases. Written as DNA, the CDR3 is TGTGCCAGTAGTAGCCTAGCGGAGATCACAGATACGCAGTATTTT. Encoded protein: CASSSLAEITDTQYF.

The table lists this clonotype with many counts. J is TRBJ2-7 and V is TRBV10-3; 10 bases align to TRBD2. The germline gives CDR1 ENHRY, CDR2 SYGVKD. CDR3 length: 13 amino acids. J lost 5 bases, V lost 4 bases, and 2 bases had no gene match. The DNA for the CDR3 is TGTGCCATCAGTGGGACTAGCGGAAACGAGCAGTACTTC. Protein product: CAISGTSGNEQYF.

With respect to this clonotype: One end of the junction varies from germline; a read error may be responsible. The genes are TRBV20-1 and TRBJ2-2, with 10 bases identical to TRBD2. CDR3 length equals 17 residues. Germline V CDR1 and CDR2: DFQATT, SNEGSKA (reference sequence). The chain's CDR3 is CCARGASGSKNTGELFF. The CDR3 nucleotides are TGCTGTGCTAGAGGCGCTAGCGGGAGCAAGAACACCGGGGAGCTGTTTTTT.

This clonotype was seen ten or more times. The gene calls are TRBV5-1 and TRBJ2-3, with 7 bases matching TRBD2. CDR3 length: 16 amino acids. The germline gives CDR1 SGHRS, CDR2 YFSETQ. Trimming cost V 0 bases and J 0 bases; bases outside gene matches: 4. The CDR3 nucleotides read TGCGCCAGCAGCTTGGTCGGAGCGGGAAGCACAGATACGCAGTATTTT. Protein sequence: CASSLVGAGSTDTQYF.

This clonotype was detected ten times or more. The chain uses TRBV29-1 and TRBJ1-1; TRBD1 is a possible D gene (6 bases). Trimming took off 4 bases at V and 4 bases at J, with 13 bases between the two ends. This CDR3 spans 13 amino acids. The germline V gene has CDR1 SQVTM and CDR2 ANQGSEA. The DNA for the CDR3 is TGCAGCGTTGCGAACAGGGCAGTCACTGAAGCTTTCTTT. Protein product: CSVANRAVTEAFF.

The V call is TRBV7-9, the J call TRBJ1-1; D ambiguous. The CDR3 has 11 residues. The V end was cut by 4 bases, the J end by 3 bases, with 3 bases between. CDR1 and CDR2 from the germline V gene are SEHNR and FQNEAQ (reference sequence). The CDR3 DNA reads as TGTGCCAGCAGCTATGACACTGAAGCTTTCTTT. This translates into CASSYDTEAFF.

CDR3 residues: CSANRAAEPQHF. DNA of the CDR3: TGCAGTGCTAACCGGGCCGCCGAGCCCCAGCATTTT. This chain uses TRBV20-1 with TRBJ1-5, with D unresolved. CDR3 size: 12 residues. The germline V and J ends were trimmed by 4 bases and 8 bases, with 12 bases remaining between them. Germline V gene data show CDR1 as DFQATT and CDR2 as SNEGSKA (reference sequence).

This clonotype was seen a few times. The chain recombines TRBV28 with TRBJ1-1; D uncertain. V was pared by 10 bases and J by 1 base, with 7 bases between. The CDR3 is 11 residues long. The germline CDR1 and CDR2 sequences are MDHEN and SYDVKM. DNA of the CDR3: TGTGCCACCCACGAGAACACTGAAGCTTTCTTT. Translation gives CATHENTEAFF.

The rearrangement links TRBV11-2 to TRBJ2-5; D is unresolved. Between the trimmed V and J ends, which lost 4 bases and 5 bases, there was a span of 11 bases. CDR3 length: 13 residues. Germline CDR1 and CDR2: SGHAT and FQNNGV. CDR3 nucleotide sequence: TGTGCCAGCAGCTCTCACCGGCAGGAGACCCAGTACTTC. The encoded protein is CASSSHRQETQYF.

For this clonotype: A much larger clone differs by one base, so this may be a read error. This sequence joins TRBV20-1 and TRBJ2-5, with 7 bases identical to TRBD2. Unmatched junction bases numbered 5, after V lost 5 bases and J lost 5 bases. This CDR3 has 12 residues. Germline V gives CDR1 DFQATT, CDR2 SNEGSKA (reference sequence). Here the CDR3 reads CSAAGDKETQYF. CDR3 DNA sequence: TGCAGTGCTGCGGGAGATAAGGAGACCCAGTACTTC.

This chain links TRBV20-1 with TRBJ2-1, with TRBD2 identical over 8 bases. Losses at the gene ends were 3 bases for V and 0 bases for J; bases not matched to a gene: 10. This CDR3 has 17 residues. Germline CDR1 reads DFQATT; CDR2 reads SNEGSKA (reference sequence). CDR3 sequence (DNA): TGCAGTGCTAGCCGCCCAACCGGGACTAGCTCCTACAATGAGCAGTTCTTC. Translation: CSASRPTGTSSYNEQFF.

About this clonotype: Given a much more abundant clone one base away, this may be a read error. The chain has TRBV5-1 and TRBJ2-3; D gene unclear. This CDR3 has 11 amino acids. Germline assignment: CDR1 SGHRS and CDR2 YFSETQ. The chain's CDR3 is CSSSFEDTQYF. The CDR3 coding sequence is TGCTCCAGCAGCTTTGAAGATACGCAGTATTTT.

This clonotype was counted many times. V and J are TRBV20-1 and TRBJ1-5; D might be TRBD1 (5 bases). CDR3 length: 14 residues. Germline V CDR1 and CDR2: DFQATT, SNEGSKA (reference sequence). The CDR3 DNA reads TGCAGCGCATTGGGTGGCAGGGGCAATCAGCCCCAGCATTTT. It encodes CSALGGRGNQPQHF.